This T cell receptor (beta chain) originates from a study of shared clonotypes between healthy human individuals. Study results and caveats: Sharing across four donors was highest in naive CD4 (roughly 5%) and lowest in memory CD8 (about 0.4%).

Produced via immunoSEQ multiplex PCR; TCRdb's table is partial and in-frame only. The repertoire holds 2 million to 2.5 million clones, with 85% to 95% as singletons. The CDR3 totals 12 residues. Germline CDR1 is LNHDA and CDR2 is SQIVND (reference sequence). The V and J ends lost 2 bases and 5 bases respectively, with 6 bases between them. Naive CD8 isolation took CD45RO-negative cells positively selected for CCR7 and excluded terminally differentiated effector memory CD45RA+ cells. Points on this clone: The antigen remains undetermined. Other DNA sequences within the sample encode an identical CDR3.

The receptor was isolated from a man younger than 30 in good health. Some clones in this sample may be carry-over from other donors' samples. The V gene is TRBV19, the J gene TRBJ1-1; D uncertain. Sequenced input: naive CD8+ T cells from PBMCs. Here the CDR3 reads CASSISSTEAFF. The CDR3 DNA is TGTGCCAGTAGTATATCAAGTACTGAAGCTTTCTTT.